The T cell receptor beta chain under discussion was sequenced for a study of T cells after yellow fever vaccination. General study findings and limits: Most clones from primary vaccination resurfaced after the booster (nearly 97% CD4, over 85% CD8). A small share of clonotypes appeared in both CD4 and CD8 compartments.

This clonotype was observed many times. The antigen is undetermined. Deletions cut 0 bases from V and 0 bases from J, with 12 bases between. This CDR3 region has 17 residues. Germline CDR1 reads SGHAT; CDR2 reads FQNNGV. TCR cDNA was made by 5'RACE template switching, adding a universal primer site and UMIs. TCRdb re-derived calls from the 5' RACE reads in MiXCR, one entry per CDR3 protein. The sample lists some 220,000 distinct CDR3 sequences; approximately 3% were seen once. The V call is TRBV11-2, the J call TRBJ2-4; D remains ambiguous. This sample comprised CD4+ T cells sorted from PBMCs, obtained 10 days after the yellow fever booster vaccination. The TCR originated in a man younger than 30 who received the YFV17D yellow fever vaccine. The CDR3 bases are TGTGCCAGCAGCTTAGATAGGGCGGTACTAGCCAAAAACATTCAGTACTTC. Translating it yields CASSLDRAVLAKNIQYF.